A single sample is the source of the 29 T cell receptor beta chains below, sequenced in a study of spatial heterogeneity in lung cancer (dated by TCRdb to about 2019). The library was obtained by 5' RACE. TCRdb names NextSeq 500 as the instrument used. TCRdb cleaned the public reads at Q25 with fastp, built clones with MiXCR and kept in-frame beta chains. Rows with a matching CDR3 protein are joined into one entry that keeps the most common DNA and genes. In all, the sample holds 85,000 to 100,000 distinct CDR3 sequences, and roughly a fifth of those were seen once. About a fifth of the sample rests with the top ten. The sample's time point, from its label and the paper: blood at routine non-recurrence follow-up after resection. Material: PBMCs, obtained at follow-up. The receptors shown here come from a male donor with early-stage non-small cell lung cancer.

This clonotype occurred many times. The rearrangement joins TRBV4-3 to TRBJ1-2; the match to TRBD1 covers 7 bases. The germline V gene encodes CDR1 LGHNA and CDR2 YSLEER. The CDR3 length is 18 residues. Trimming at V came to 4 bases and at J to 3 bases, leaving 17 bases not matched to a gene. The CDR3 nucleotides are TGCGCCAGCAGCCCAGAGGTTGGACAGGTCCTTCGGGACTATGGCTACACCTTC. The encoded protein is CASSPEVGQVLRDYGYTF.

There are a few counts of this clonotype. This chain joins TRBV27 and TRBJ1-2; 9 positions agree with TRBD1. After removal of 4 bases from V and 2 bases from J, the junction contained 5 bases not matched to a gene. The CDR3 spans 15 residues. Germline V CDR1 and CDR2: MNHEY, SMNVEV (reference sequence). The CDR3 is CASSSPGTGNYGYTF. The CDR3 region has the DNA TGTGCCAGCAGTTCTCCTGGGACAGGGAACTATGGCTACACCTTC.

This clonotype was detected many times. This chain uses TRBV5-1 with TRBJ2-5; 7 bases align to TRBD2. CDR3 length equals 17 residues. The ends lost 3 bases at V and 0 bases at J; junction bases unmatched: 11. The germline V gene has CDR1 SGHRS and CDR2 YFSETQ. CDR3 sequence: CASSSIPSGTYQETQYF. CDR3 in DNA: TGCGCCAGCAGCTCCATTCCCAGCGGGACGTACCAAGAGACCCAGTACTTC.

The chain joins TRBV9 to TRBJ2-2; D tentatively reads TRBD1 or TRBD2 (5 bases each). Trimming cost V 0 bases and J 6 bases, with 12 bases left between them. This CDR3 has 15 amino acids. Germline V gene lookup returns CDR1 SGDLS and CDR2 YYNGEE. In nucleotides, the CDR3 is TGTGCCAGCAGCGTAGAGGGGAGCTACGCCGGGGAGCTGTTTTTT. It is translated as CASSVEGSYAGELFF.

The chain uses TRBV5-1 and TRBJ2-3, with 8 bases fitting TRBD1. This CDR3 is built from 15 residues. The V gene's germline CDR1 is SGHRS and CDR2 YFSETQ. V dropped 2 bases and J dropped 4; count of bases not matched to a gene: 6. This CDR3 reads CASSFQGAKADTQYF. The CDR3 bases are TGCGCCAGCAGCTTTCAGGGGGCGAAGGCAGATACGCAGTATTTT. Full variable domain (remainder filled in from reference TRBV5-1 and TRBJ2-3): KAGVTQTPRYLIKTRGQQVTLSCSPISGHRSVSWYQQTPGQGLQFLFEYFSETQRNKGNFPGRFSGRQFSNSRSEMNVSTLELGDSALYLCASSFQGAKADTQYFGPGTRLTVL.

The sample holds many counts of this clonotype. The chain uses TRBV27 and TRBJ2-4, with a tentative D call TRBD1 (6 bases). Germline-derived CDR1 and CDR2 are MNHEY and SMNVEV (reference sequence). V was clipped by 2 bases and J by 6 bases, with 14 bases between them. This CDR3 comprises 15 residues. The CDR3 DNA follows: TGTGCCAGCAGTTTAAAAGGTGGACAGATAAACATTCAGTACTTC. Translated: CASSLKGGQINIQYF.

This clonotype was observed at least ten times. The rearrangement joins TRBV4-1 to TRBJ2-3; D is unresolved. The CDR3 contains 12 residues. Trimming took 4 bases from V and 6 from J, leaving 8 bases between them. CDR1 and CDR2 (germline): MGHRA, YSYEKL. The chain's CDR3 is CASSLPADTQYF. CDR3 nucleotides: TGCGCCAGCAGCCTCCCGGCGGATACGCAGTATTTT.

The rearrangement uses TRBV6-2 or TRBV6-3 and TRBJ2-7; D gene unclear. CDR1 is MNHEY, CDR2 SVGEGT, per germline. The CDR3 contains 14 residues. The V gene lost 3 bases and the J gene lost 6 bases, with 15 bases spanning the gap. DNA of the CDR3: TGTGCCAGCAGTTATTCGGCGGCTCGACGCGAGCAGTACGTC. This gives the protein CASSYSAARREQYV.

The chain joins TRBV20-1 to TRBJ2-5; TRBD1 matches 9 bases. The CDR3 has 16 amino acids. The V gene's germline CDR1 is DFQATT and CDR2 SNEGSKA (reference sequence). V shed 4 bases, J shed 5 bases, and the junction held 14 bases outside the gene matches. CDR3 coding DNA: TGCAGTGCTAACAACCGGGACAGGGTGCCGGGGGAGACCCAGTACTTC. Protein product: CSANNRDRVPGETQYF.

V usage is TRBV10-1 and J usage is TRBJ2-1; TRBD1 is a possible D gene (6 bases). The germline V gene encodes CDR1 WNHNN and CDR2 SYGVQD (reference sequence). V was trimmed by 3 bases and J by 8 bases, leaving 14 bases between them. This CDR3 region has 14 residues. CDR3 sequence: CASSDGGRGDEQFF. In DNA form, the CDR3 reads TGCGCCAGCAGTGATGGGGGCCGGGGAGATGAGCAGTTCTTC.

The chain couples TRBV5-1 to TRBJ2-6, with D maybe TRBD2 (5 bases). The CDR3 sequence is 15 residues long. From germline, CDR1 is SGHRS and CDR2 YFSETQ. V was trimmed by 4 bases and J by 0 bases, leaving 8 bases between them. The CDR3 reads CASSAGPSGANVLTF. DNA for the CDR3: TGCGCCAGCAGCGCGGGTCCCTCTGGGGCCAACGTCCTGACTTTC.

This clonotype was counted between two and nine times. V usage is TRBV5-1 and J usage is TRBJ1-1; no firm D call. This CDR3 region has 15 residues. The V gene lost 0 bases and the J gene lost 1 base, with 10 bases spanning the gap. Germline lookup yields CDR1 SGHRS and CDR2 YFSETQ. DNA for the CDR3: TGCGCCAGCAGCTTGGAGGTGGTTGGGAACACTGAAGCTTTCTTT. Its translation is CASSLEVVGNTEAFF.

This clonotype was found a few times. This chain links TRBV7-3 with TRBJ2-5; TRBD1 is a possible D gene (6 bases). Germline CDR1 reads SGHTA; CDR2 reads FQGTGA. V was shortened by 5 bases and J by 4 bases, with 11 bases between the two germline ends. The CDR3 is made up of 13 amino acids. Here the CDR3 reads CASSGSRGETQYF. As DNA, the CDR3 is TGTGCCAGCAGCGGGAGCAGGGGAGAGACCCAGTACTTC. Using reference TRBV7-3 and TRBJ2-5 for the parts outside the CDR3, the full variable domain is GAGVSQTPSNKVTEKGKYVELRCDPISGHTALYWYRQSLGQGPEFLIYFQGTGAADDSGLPNDRFFAVRPEGSVSTLKIQRTERGDSAVYLCASSGSRGETQYFGPGTRLLVL.

The rearrangement joins TRBV24-1 to TRBJ2-3; maybe TRBD1 (6 bases). The germline CDR1 and CDR2 sequences are KGHDR and SFDVKD. This CDR3 contains 13 residues. Deletions cut 5 bases from V and 8 bases from J, with 13 bases between. CDR3 DNA sequence: TGTGCCACCAGTGTTCAGACAGGAGGTACGCAGTATTTT. Translating it yields CATSVQTGGTQYF.

In its sample, this clonotype was seen many times. The rearrangement links TRBV7-9 to TRBJ2-3, with 7 bases matching TRBD2. V dropped 5 bases and J dropped 2; count of bases not matched to a gene: 10. Germline V gene lookup returns CDR1 SEHNR and CDR2 FQNEAQ (reference sequence). The CDR3 sequence is 16 residues long. As DNA, the CDR3 is TGTGCCAGCAGCCGCTATTCTAGCGGAGTCACAGATACGCAGTATTTT. Translating it yields CASSRYSSGVTDTQYF.

J is TRBJ2-7 and V is TRBV5-1; 7 bases are shared with TRBD1. V shed 4 bases, J shed 4 bases, and the junction held 8 bases outside the gene matches. This CDR3 is built from 14 residues. Per germline, CDR1 SGHRS and CDR2 YFSETQ. This CDR3 reads CASSPDRVCYEQYV. In DNA form, the CDR3 reads TGCGCCAGCAGCCCCGACAGGGTTTGTTACGAGCAGTACGTC.

This clonotype was seen a few times. V usage is TRBV29-1 and J usage is TRBJ2-7; 7 positions match TRBD1. Germline CDR1 SQVTM, CDR2 ANQGSEA. The CDR3 consists of 14 residues. J gave up 1 base and V 6 bases, and 9 bases lay outside the gene matches. In nucleotides, the CDR3 is TGCAGCGTCGCAAGGGACAGCGTATCCTACGAGCAGTACTTC. It encodes CSVARDSVSYEQYF.

This clonotype was counted between two and nine times. This sequence joins TRBV14 and TRBJ2-3, with D uncertain. V was shortened by 3 bases and J by 6 bases, with 13 bases between the two germline ends. The germline gives CDR1 SGHDN, CDR2 FVKESK. CDR3 length: 14 residues. CDR3 DNA: TGTGCCAGCAGCCAGATAGGAACCCGGGATACGCAGTATTTT. Translation: CASSQIGTRDTQYF. Full variable domain (missing parts from reference TRBV14 and TRBJ2-3): EAGVTQFPSHSVIEKGQTVTLRCDPISGHDNLYWYRRVMGKEIKFLLHFVKESKQDESGMPNNRFLAERTGGTYSTLKVQPAELEDSGVYFCASSQIGTRDTQYFGPGTRLTVL.

This sequence joins TRBV7-6 and TRBJ1-1; D unclear. The CDR3 extends over 14 amino acids. Germline lookup yields CDR1 SGHVS and CDR2 FNYEAQ. V lost 0 bases to trimming and J lost 1 base, with 6 bases between them. This CDR3 is CASSLAGRNTEAFF. DNA of the CDR3: TGTGCCAGCAGCTTAGCGGGGAGGAACACTGAAGCTTTCTTT.

The chain carries TRBV6-5 and TRBJ1-6; 8 bases agree with TRBD1. Germline CDR1 and CDR2: MNHEY and SVGAGI. V shed 5 bases and J 7 bases; nucleotides not matched to a gene: 10. The CDR3 consists of 16 residues. In DNA, the CDR3 is TGTGCCAGCAGTCCTCAACGGACAGGGACGAATTCACCCCTCCACTTT. Protein product: CASSPQRTGTNSPLHF.

The chain couples TRBV20-1 to TRBJ2-3, with D tentatively TRBD1 (5 bases). Trimming took off 0 bases at V and 8 bases at J, with 21 bases between the two ends. The CDR3 is 16 residues long. Germline-derived CDR1 and CDR2 are DFQATT and SNEGSKA (reference sequence). CDR3 in DNA: TGCAGTGCTAGAGATACAGGACATACCCCACACGCTACGCAGTATTTT. Protein product: CSARDTGHTPHATQYF.

This chain joins TRBV4-1 and TRBJ2-1, with 12 nucleotides matching TRBD2. CDR3 length: 15 residues. The germline gives CDR1 MGHRA, CDR2 YSYEKL. V was pared by 4 bases and J by 4 bases, with 2 bases of the junction left unmatched. The CDR3 DNA is TGCGCCAGCAGCCCTAGCGGGGGGGAGTACAATGAGCAGTTCTTC. This codes for CASSPSGGEYNEQFF.

The V call is TRBV7-9, the J call TRBJ2-1; D could derive from TRBD1 or TRBD2 (5 bases each). V was trimmed by 5 bases and J by 0 bases, leaving 20 bases between them. Germline CDR1 reads SEHNR; CDR2 reads FQNEAQ (reference sequence). CDR3 size: 18 residues. The CDR3 sequence: CASSHLSGTRISYNEQFF. The CDR3 DNA reads as TGTGCCAGCAGCCATCTTTCAGGGACGAGGATCTCCTACAATGAGCAGTTCTTC.

The chain recombines TRBV24-1 with TRBJ2-3; D call uncertain. The CDR3 totals 15 residues. In germline, CDR1 is KGHDR, CDR2 SFDVKD. V was cut by 3 bases and J by 2 bases, with 11 bases left in between. CDR3 residues: CATSDQPLLTDTQYF. The CDR3 DNA sequence: TGTGCCACCAGTGATCAACCCCTCCTCACAGATACGCAGTATTTT.

This clonotype showed up many times. The chain couples TRBV7-3 to TRBJ2-2, with D possibly TRBD1 on 5 matching bases. The CDR3 covers 14 residues. Trimming left V 7 bases short and J 1 base short, with 10 bases between. CDR1 SGHTA and CDR2 FQGTGA come from the germline V gene. CDR3 sequence reads: CASNPTGNTGELFF. DNA for the CDR3: TGTGCCAGCAACCCTACAGGGAACACCGGGGAGCTGTTTTTT.

The V gene is TRBV4-1, the J gene TRBJ2-7; D may be TRBD2 (6 bases). V was pared by 5 bases and J by 3 bases, with 17 bases between. This CDR3 spans 15 amino acids. CDR1 is MGHRA, CDR2 YSYEKL, per germline. The CDR3 sequence is CASSVGDGGIYEQYF. In DNA, the CDR3 is TGCGCCAGCAGCGTAGGGGACGGAGGGATCTACGAGCAGTACTTC.

The chain carries TRBV7-8 and TRBJ2-5, with D possibly being TRBD2 (6 bases). CDR3 length equals 16 residues. CDR1 and CDR2 from the germline V gene are SGHVS and FQNEAQ. Trimming left V 1 base short and J 8 bases short, with 20 bases between. This CDR3 reads CASSLEQPRRVITQYF. The DNA for the CDR3 is TGTGCCAGCAGCTTAGAGCAGCCAAGGAGGGTAATCACCCAGTACTTC.

There are a few counts of this clonotype. The rearrangement joins TRBV4-2 to TRBJ1-5, with 7 bases aligning to TRBD1. CDR1 is LGHNA, CDR2 YNFKEQ, per germline. There are 16 residues in the CDR3. V was clipped by 4 bases and J by 6 bases; unmatched bases: 12. The CDR3 region is CASSRDRDRDGQPQHF. CDR3 nucleotides: TGTGCCAGCAGCCGAGACCGGGACAGAGACGGTCAGCCCCAGCATTTT.

This clonotype was seen a handful of times. This chain joins TRBV5-8 and TRBJ2-5; TRBD1 agrees at 7 bases. From germline, CDR1 is SGHTS and CDR2 YDEGEE. The V gene end was trimmed by 1 base and the J gene end by 4 bases; junction bases not matched to a gene: 10. This CDR3 has 16 amino acids. Written as DNA, the CDR3 is TGTGCCAGCAGCTTGTTAGGGGGCGCAGTCGGAGAGACCCAGTACTTC. Protein sequence: CASSLLGGAVGETQYF.